The clone carrying this TCR beta chain was seen a few times. 13 Jbeta primers and 60 Vbeta primers were used for the PCR. Here immunoSEQ multiplex PCR was the method, and the copy in TCRdb shows in-frame clones only, minus some. The sample has about 130,000 clones, approximately 60% seen once. The CDR3 runs 13 residues. Per the germline V gene, CDR1 is SQVTM and CDR2 is ANQGSEA. The sample comes from a study of cytomegalovirus exposure and HLA in healthy donors. J is TRBJ2-5 and V is TRBV29-1, with D possibly matching TRBD1 (5 bases). The DNA end lines up better with TRBJ2-7; the J call may be wrong. Sequenced material: PBMCs. This TCR derives from a human donor in good health. CDR3 loop: CSVVPGYHREQYF. The CDR3 bases are TGCAGCGTTGTCCCAGGGTATCATCGCGAGCAGTACTTC.